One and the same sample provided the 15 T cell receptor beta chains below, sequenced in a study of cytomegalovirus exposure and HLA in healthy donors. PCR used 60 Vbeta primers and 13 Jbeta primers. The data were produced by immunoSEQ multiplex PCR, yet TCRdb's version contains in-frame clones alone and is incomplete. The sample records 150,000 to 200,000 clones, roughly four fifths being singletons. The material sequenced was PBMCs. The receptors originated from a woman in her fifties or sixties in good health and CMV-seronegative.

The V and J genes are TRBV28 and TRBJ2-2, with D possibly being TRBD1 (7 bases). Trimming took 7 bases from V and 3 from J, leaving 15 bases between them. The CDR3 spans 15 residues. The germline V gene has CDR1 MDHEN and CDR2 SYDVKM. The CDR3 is CASMEGAVDTGELFF. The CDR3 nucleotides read TGTGCCAGCATGGAGGGGGCAGTGGACACCGGGGAGCTGTTTTTT.

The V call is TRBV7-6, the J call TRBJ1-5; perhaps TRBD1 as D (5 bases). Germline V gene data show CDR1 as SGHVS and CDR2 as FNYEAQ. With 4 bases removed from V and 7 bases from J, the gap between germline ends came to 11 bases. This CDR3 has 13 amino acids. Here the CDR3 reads CASSSDGGQPQHF. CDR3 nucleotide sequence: TGTGCCAGCAGCTCCGACGGGGGACAGCCCCAGCATTTT.

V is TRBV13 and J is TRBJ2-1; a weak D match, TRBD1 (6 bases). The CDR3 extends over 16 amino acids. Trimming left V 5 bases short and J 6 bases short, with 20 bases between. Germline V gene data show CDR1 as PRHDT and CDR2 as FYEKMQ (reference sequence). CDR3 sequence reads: CASSGFWGTPGNEQFF. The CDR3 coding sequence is TGTGCCAGCAGCGGGTTTTGGGGGACACCGGGCAATGAGCAGTTCTTC.

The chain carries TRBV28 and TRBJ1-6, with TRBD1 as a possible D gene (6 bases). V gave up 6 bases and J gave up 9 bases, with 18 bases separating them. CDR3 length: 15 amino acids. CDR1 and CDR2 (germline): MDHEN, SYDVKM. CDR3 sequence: CASRTPGGPGSPLHF. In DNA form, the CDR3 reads TGTGCCAGCAGAACCCCCGGGGGGCCAGGTTCACCCCTCCACTTT. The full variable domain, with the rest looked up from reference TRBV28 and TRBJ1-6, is DVKVTQSSRYLVKRTGEKVFLECVQDMDHENMFWYRQDPGLGLRLIYFSYDVKMKEKGDIPEGYSVSREKKERFSLILESASTNQTSMYLCASRTPGGPGSPLHFGNGTRLTVT.

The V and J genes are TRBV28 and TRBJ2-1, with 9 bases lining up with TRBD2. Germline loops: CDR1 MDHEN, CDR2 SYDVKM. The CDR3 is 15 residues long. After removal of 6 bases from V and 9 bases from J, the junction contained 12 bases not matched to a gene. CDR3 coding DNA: TGTGCCAGCAGCCCTAAGGGACTAGCTTCGGCTGAGCAGTTCTTC. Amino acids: CASSPKGLASAEQFF.

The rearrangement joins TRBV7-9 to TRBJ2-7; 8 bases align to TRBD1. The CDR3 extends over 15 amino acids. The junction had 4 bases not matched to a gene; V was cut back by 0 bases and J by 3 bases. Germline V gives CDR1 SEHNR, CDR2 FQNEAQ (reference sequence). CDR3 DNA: TGTGCCAGCAGCTTAGCGCAGGGGGCCGGCTACGAGCAGTACTTC. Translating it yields CASSLAQGAGYEQYF.

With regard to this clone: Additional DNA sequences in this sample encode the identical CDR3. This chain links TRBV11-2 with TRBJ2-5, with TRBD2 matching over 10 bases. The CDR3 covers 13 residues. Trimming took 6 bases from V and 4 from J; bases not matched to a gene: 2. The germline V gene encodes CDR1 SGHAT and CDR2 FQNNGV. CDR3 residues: CASRAGGVETQYF. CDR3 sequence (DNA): TGTGCCAGCAGAGCGGGAGGGGTAGAGACCCAGTACTTC. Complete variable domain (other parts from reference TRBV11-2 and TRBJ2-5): EAGVAQSPRYKIIEKRQSVAFWCNPISGHATLYWYQQILGQGPKLLIQFQNNGVVDDSQLPKDRFSAERLKGVDSTLKIQPAKLEDSAVYLCASRAGGVETQYFGPGTRLLVL.

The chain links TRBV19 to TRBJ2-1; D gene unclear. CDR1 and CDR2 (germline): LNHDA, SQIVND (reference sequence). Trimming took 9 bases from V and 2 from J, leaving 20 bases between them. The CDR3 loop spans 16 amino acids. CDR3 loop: CASSLGSRVPYNEQFF. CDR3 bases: TGTGCCAGCTCCCTGGGCAGCCGAGTACCCTACAATGAGCAGTTCTTC. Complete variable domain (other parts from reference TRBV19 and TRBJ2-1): DGGITQSPKYLFRKEGQNVTLSCEQNLNHDAMYWYRQDPGQGLRLIYYSQIVNDFQKGDIAEGYSVSREKKESFPLTVTSAQKNPTAFYLCASSLGSRVPYNEQFFGPGTRLTVL.

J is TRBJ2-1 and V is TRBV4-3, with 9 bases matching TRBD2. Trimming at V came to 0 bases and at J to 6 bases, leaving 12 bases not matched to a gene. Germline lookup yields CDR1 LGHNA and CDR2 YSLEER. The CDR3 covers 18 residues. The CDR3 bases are TGCGCCAGCAGCCAAGATCGGGGACTAGCCCTAACCAGCAATGAGCAGTTCTTC. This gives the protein CASSQDRGLALTSNEQFF.

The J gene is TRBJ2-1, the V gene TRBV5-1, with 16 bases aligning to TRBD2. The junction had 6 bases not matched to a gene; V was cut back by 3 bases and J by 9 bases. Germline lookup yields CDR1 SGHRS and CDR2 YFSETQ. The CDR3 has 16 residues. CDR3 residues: CASSSGTSGGAGEQFF. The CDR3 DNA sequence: TGCGCCAGCAGCTCGGGGACTAGCGGGGGGGCTGGTGAGCAGTTCTTC. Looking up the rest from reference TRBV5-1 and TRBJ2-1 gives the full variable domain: KAGVTQTPRYLIKTRGQQVTLSCSPISGHRSVSWYQQTPGQGLQFLFEYFSETQRNKGNFPGRFSGRQFSNSRSEMNVSTLELGDSALYLCASSSGTSGGAGEQFFGPGTRLTVL.

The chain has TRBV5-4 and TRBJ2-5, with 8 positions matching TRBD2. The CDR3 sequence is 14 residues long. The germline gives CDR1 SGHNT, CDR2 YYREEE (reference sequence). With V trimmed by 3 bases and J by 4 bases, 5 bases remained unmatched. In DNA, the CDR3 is TGTGCCAGCAGCTCCGGGAGGGTGGGAGAGACCCAGTACTTC. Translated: CASSSGRVGETQYF. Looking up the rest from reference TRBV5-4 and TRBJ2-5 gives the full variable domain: ETGVTQSPTHLIKTRGQQVTLRCSSQSGHNTVSWYQQALGQGPQFIFQYYREEENGRGNFPPRFSGLQFPNYSSELNVNALELDDSALYLCASSSGRVGETQYFGPGTRLLVL.

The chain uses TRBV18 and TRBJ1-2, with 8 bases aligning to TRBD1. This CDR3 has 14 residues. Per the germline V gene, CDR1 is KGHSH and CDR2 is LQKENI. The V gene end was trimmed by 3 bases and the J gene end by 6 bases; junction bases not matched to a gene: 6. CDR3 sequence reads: CASSPLDRADGYTF. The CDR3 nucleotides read TGTGCCAGCTCACCTTTGGACAGGGCGGATGGCTACACCTTC.

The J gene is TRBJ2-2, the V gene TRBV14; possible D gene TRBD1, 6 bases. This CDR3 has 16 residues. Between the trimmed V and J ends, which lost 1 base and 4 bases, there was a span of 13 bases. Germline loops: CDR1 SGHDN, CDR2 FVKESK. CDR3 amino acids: CASSQGRQTGTGELFF. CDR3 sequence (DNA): TGTGCCAGCAGCCAAGGTCGGCAGACAGGCACCGGGGAGCTGTTTTTT.

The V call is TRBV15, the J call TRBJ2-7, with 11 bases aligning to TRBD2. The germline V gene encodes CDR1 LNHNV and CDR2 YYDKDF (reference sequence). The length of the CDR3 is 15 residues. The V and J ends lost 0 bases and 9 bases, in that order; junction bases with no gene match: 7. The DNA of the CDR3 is TGTGCCACCAGCAGAGATAGCGGGGGGGAAGTGGGGCAGTACTTC. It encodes CATSRDSGGEVGQYF.

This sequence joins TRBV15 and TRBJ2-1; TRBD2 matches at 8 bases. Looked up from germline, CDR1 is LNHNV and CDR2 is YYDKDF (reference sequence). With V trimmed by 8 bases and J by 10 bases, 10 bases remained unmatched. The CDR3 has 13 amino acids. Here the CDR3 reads CATGLAGSGEQFF. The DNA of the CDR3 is TGTGCCACCGGGCTAGCGGGCTCCGGGGAGCAGTTCTTC.